The rows below give T cell receptor beta chains drawn from one sample of a study of blood T cell repertoires in COVID-19. The protocol was immunoSEQ multiplex PCR, while the TCRdb copy is restricted to in-frame clones and leaves out a portion. In the table there are roughly 200,000 clones, about 80% of which are singletons. The sample comprised peripheral blood. These receptor sequences come from a woman aged 60 to 75 with COVID-19, enrolled during active disease. The CDR3 runs from the conserved cysteine through the conserved F or W. The order of the fields is clone size, CDR3 length, J gene, D gene, V gene, CDR3 protein, CDR3 DNA. A D gene is named only where the DNA matches it firmly. Some rows have no size entry. The others give once, few or many, or a class for an expanded clone.

. 15 TRBJ2-7 . TRBV18 CASSPLVGGSYEQYF TGTGCCAGCTCACCACTAGTGGGGGGATCCTACGAGCAGTACTTC
few 17 TRBJ2-1 TRBD1 TRBV10-1 CASSESLTGSSYNEQFF TGCGCCAGCAGTGAGTCATTGACAGGGAGCTCCTACAATGAGCAGTTCTTC
once 14 TRBJ1-1 . TRBV5-1 CASSYDRLNTEAFF TGCGCCAGCAGCTACGACAGGTTGAACACTGAAGCTTTCTTT
. 17 TRBJ1-4 TRBD1 TRBV5-4 CASSLALGGQGGEKLFF TGTGCCAGCAGCTTGGCATTGGGCGGACAGGGGGGCGAAAAACTGTTTTTT
. 15 TRBJ2-5 . TRBV9 CASSVVPGKQETQYF TGTGCCAGCAGCGTAGTGCCGGGGAAGCAAGAGACCCAGTACTTC
. 16 TRBJ1-3 TRBD1 TRBV28 CASSGGGQGSGNTIYF TGTGCCAGCAGTGGGGGGGGACAGGGGTCTGGAAACACCATATATTTT
. 15 TRBJ1-1 . TRBV27 CASSLQGSGVGEAFF TGTGCCAGCAGTCTCCAGGGCTCCGGTGTGGGTGAAGCTTTCTTT
. 11 TRBJ2-7 . TRBV29-1 CSVAGVCEQYF TGCAGCGTTGCAGGGGTTTGCGAGCAGTACTTC
. 17 TRBJ2-5 TRBD2 TRBV28 CASSLYGGRARGETQYF TGTGCCAGCAGTCTCTACGGCGGGAGGGCCCGAGGAGAGACCCAGTACTTC
. 12 TRBJ1-4 TRBD1 TRBV7-8 CASSQGAEKLFF TGTGCCAGCAGCCAGGGGGCTGAAAAACTGTTTTTT
. 14 TRBJ1-6 . TRBV10-1 CASSEQQGLSPLHF TGCGCCAGCAGTGAACAACAGGGCCTTTCACCCCTCCACTTT
. 15 TRBJ2-2 TRBD1 TRBV7-9 CASSAPGQGSGELFF TGTGCCAGCAGCGCACCGGGACAGGGTTCCGGGGAGCTGTTTTTT
once 15 TRBJ1-2 TRBD1 TRBV3-1/TRBV3-2 CASSSLGTEHYGYTF TGTGCCAGCAGCTCCCTCGGGACAGAGCACTATGGCTACACCTTC
many 12 TRBJ2-1 . TRBV27 CASSSPPNEQFF TGTGCCAGCAGTTCCCCTCCCAATGAGCAGTTCTTC
. 14 TRBJ2-5 . TRBV6-1 CASSEAGGERTQYF TGTGCCAGCAGTGAAGCGGGGGGTGAGCGGACCCAGTACTTC
. 14 TRBJ1-6 . TRBV13 CASSLSGYNSPLHF TGTGCCAGCAGCTTGTCAGGGTATAATTCACCCCTCCACTTT
. 15 TRBJ1-5 . TRBV19 CASSIEVASRQPQHF TGTGCCAGTAGTATAGAAGTAGCGTCGAGGCAGCCCCAGCATTTT
once 13 TRBJ2-2 . TRBV29-1 CSVEGTVHGELFF TGCAGCGTTGAAGGGACAGTCCACGGGGAGCTGTTTTTT
. 15 TRBJ2-7 TRBD2 TRBV7-9 CASTLSAGSPYEQYF TGTGCCAGCACCCTCTCAGCGGGATCCCCCTACGAGCAGTACTTC
once 15 TRBJ2-5 . TRBV11-2 CASSLGGETEETQYF TGTGCCAGCAGCTTAGGGGGGGAAACAGAGGAGACCCAGTACTTC
. 15 TRBJ1-2 . TRBV4-3 CASSQEGGVGAGYTF TGCGCCAGCAGCCAAGAGGGAGGCGTTGGGGCTGGCTACACCTTC
. 12 TRBJ1-5 . TRBV12-3/TRBV12-4 CASSPSTGPQHF TGTGCCAGCAGTCCGTCGACTGGACCCCAGCATTTT
. 11 TRBJ1-5 . TRBV6-4 CASRTGSPQHF TGTGCCAGCAGAACAGGGTCGCCCCAGCATTTT
many 14 TRBJ1-1 . TRBV6-5 CASRRTDMNTEAFF TGTGCCAGCCGCCGGACAGACATGAACACTGAAGCTTTCTTT
. 11 TRBJ2-3 TRBD2 TRBV6-5 CASRASGGQYF TGTGCCAGCAGAGCCTCGGGGGGGCAGTATTTT
. 19 TRBJ2-3 TRBD2 TRBV27 CASKPGAGTSGSFTDTQYF TGTGCCAGCAAACCCGGTGCCGGGACTAGCGGGAGTTTCACAGATACGCAGTATTTT
once 18 TRBJ2-5 TRBD2 TRBV28 CASTVTSGRGGYQETQYF TGTGCCAGCACCGTGACTAGCGGGAGGGGGGGGTACCAAGAGACCCAGTACTTC
. 13 TRBJ2-1 TRBD1 TRBV10-3 CAIRDRGNNEQFF TGTGCCATCAGGGACAGGGGGAACAATGAGCAGTTCTTC
few 18 TRBJ1-6 TRBD1 TRBV30 CAWSVRWTGGVHNSPLHF TGTGCCTGGAGTGTGAGATGGACAGGGGGCGTCCATAATTCACCCCTCCACTTT
few 18 TRBJ1-2 . TRBV18 CASSLLLPDKLANYGYTF TGTGCCAGCTCACTTCTCTTACCCGACAAATTAGCTAACTATGGCTACACCTTC
. 16 TRBJ1-5 TRBD1 TRBV10-3 CAISSGQGMINQPQHF TGTGCCATCAGTTCTGGACAGGGTATGATCAATCAGCCCCAGCATTTT
once 13 TRBJ2-1 TRBD1 TRBV7-9 CASSLAQGANRFF TGTGCCAGCAGCTTAGCACAGGGGGCGAATCGGTTCTTC
. 15 TRBJ1-5 TRBD1 TRBV19 CASSLVIQGNQPQHF TGTGCCAGTAGCCTCGTGATACAGGGGAATCAGCCCCAGCATTTT
. 12 TRBJ1-6 . TRBV3-1/TRBV3-2 CASSPFNSPLHF TGTGCCAGCAGCCCTTTTAATTCACCCCTCCACTTT
. 15 TRBJ2-5 TRBD2 TRBV7-9 CASSDGDYAQETQYF TGTGCCAGCAGCGACGGGGACTACGCTCAAGAGACCCAGTACTTC
. 15 TRBJ1-1 . TRBV2 CASSELGQLGTEAFF TGTGCCAGCAGTGAACTCGGACAGCTAGGTACTGAAGCTTTCTTT
. 15 TRBJ1-4 . TRBV11-1 CASSLSGQLNEKLFF TGTGCCAGCAGCTTATCAGGACAGCTTAATGAAAAACTGTTTTTT
medium-sized 13 TRBJ2-7 . TRBV3-1/TRBV3-2 CASSQQGSYEQYF TGTGCCAGCAGCCAACAGGGCTCCTACGAGCAGTACTTC
. 15 TRBJ2-1 TRBD2 TRBV7-3 CASSEGLAGKNEQFF TGTGCCAGCAGCGAGGGACTAGCGGGGAAAAATGAGCAGTTCTTC
. 16 TRBJ2-7 TRBD1 TRBV19 CASSLRDRVPPYEQYF TGTGCCAGTAGTCTCCGGGACAGGGTACCCCCCTACGAGCAGTACTTC
. 15 TRBJ2-1 TRBD1 TRBV5-4 CASSRDRGSYNEQFF TGTGCCAGCAGCAGGGACAGGGGCTCCTACAATGAGCAGTTCTTC
. 16 TRBJ2-2 TRBD2 TRBV28 CASRLTSGGEHRGAVF TGTGCCAGCAGATTAACTAGCGGGGGGGAACACCGGGGAGCTGTTTTT
. 14 TRBJ1-2 TRBD1 TRBV6-4 CASSRETGGEGYTF TGTGCCAGCAGTCGAGAGACAGGGGGCGAGGGCTACACCTTC
. 15 TRBJ1-5 . TRBV7-9 CASSGVRQGNQPQHF TGTGCCAGCAGCGGGGTACGACAGGGCAATCAGCCCCAGCATTTT
few 14 TRBJ1-6 . TRBV5-1 CATRTATYNSPLHF TGCGCCACCAGGACAGCAACCTATAATTCACCCCTCCACTTT
. 16 TRBJ1-3 . TRBV21-1 CASSSDRGFPGNTIYF TGTGCCAGCAGCTCAGACAGGGGGTTCCCTGGAAACACCATATATTTT
. 13 TRBJ1-1 TRBD1 TRBV18 CASSPTTGAEAFF TGTGCCAGCTCACCGACGACAGGGGCTGAAGCTTTCTTT
. 14 TRBJ1-1 . TRBV5-1 CASSLETHNTEAFF TGCGCCAGCAGCTTGGAGACACACAACACTGAAGCTTTCTTT
. 15 TRBJ1-6 TRBD1 TRBV7-9 CASSLVAGGNSPLHF TGTGCCAGCAGCTTAGTGGCAGGGGGGAATTCACCCCTCCACTTT
few 13 TRBJ2-5 TRBD1 TRBV12-3/TRBV12-4 CASSATGTETQYF TGTGCCAGCAGCGCGACAGGGACAGAGACCCAGTACTTC
. 14 TRBJ1-5 . TRBV19 CASSYRAGHQPQHF TGTGCCAGTAGCTACAGGGCAGGGCATCAGCCCCAGCATTTT
. 14 TRBJ2-6 . TRBV9 CASSVRSGANVLTF TGTGCCAGCAGCGTCAGAAGTGGGGCCAACGTCCTGACTTTC
. 12 TRBJ1-6 . TRBV5-6 CASSPLNSPLHF TGTGCCAGCAGCCCACTCAATTCACCCCTCCACTTT